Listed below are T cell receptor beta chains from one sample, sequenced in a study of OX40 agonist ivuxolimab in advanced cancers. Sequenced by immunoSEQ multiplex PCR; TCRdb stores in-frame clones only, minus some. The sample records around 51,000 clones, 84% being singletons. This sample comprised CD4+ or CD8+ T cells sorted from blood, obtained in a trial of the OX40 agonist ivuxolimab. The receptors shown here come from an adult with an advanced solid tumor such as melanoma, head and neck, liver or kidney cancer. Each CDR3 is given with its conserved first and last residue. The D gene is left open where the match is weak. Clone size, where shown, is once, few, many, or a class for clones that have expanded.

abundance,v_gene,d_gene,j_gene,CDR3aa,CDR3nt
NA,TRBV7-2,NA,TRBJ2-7,CASSPGWADGRQYF,TGTGCCAGCAGCCCTGGCTGGGCGGACGGGAGGCAGTACTTC
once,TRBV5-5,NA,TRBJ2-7,CASTRTLARTGQYF,TGTGCCAGCACCAGGACCCTAGCGCGGACCGGGCAGTACTTC
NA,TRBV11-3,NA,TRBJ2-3,CASSLLWGNPQYF,TGTGCCAGCAGCTTACTCTGGGGAAATCCGCAGTATTTT
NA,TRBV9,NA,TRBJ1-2,CASRSNYGYTF,TGTGCCAGCAGGTCGAACTATGGCTACACCTTC
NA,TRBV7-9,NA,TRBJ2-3,CASSRLGDSGDTQYF,TGTGCCAGCAGCCGACTGGGGGATTCGGGAGATACGCAGTATTTT
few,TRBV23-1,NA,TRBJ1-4,CASSQAREAEKLFF,TGCGCCAGCAGTCAGGCCAGGGAGGCTGAAAAACTGTTTTTT
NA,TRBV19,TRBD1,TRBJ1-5,CASSIPGQGHQPQHF,TGTGCCAGTAGTATACCGGGACAGGGCCATCAGCCCCAGCATTTT
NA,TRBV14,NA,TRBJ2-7,CASSQTGRNEQYF,TGTGCCAGCAGCCAAACAGGGAGGAACGAGCAGTACTTC
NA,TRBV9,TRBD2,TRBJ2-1,CASSATGLALNPSYNEQFF,TGTGCCAGCAGCGCCACGGGACTAGCGCTCAACCCCTCCTACAATGAGCAGTTCTTC
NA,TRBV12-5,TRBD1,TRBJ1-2,CASGSDLQGAPNYGYTF,TGTGCTAGTGGTTCCGACCTACAGGGGGCCCCTAACTATGGCTACACCTTC
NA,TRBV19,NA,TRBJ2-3,CASKMAGAFTDTQYF,TGTGCCAGTAAAATGGCGGGGGCCTTCACAGATACGCAGTATTTT
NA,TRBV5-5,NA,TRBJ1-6,CASSLVGSPNSPLHF,TGTGCCAGCAGCTTGGTGGGCAGTCCCAATTCACCCCTCCACTTT
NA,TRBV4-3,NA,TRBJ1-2,CASSLTWGGGGYGYTF,TGCGCCAGCAGCCTGACATGGGGGGGCGGGGGCTATGGCTACACCTTC
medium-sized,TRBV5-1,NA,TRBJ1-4,CASSSRLDRGEKLFF,TGCGCCAGCAGCTCCCGCTTAGACCGGGGGGAAAAACTGTTTTTT
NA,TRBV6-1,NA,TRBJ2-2,CASRETAGSGELFF,TGTGCCAGCAGGGAGACAGCGGGTAGCGGGGAGCTGTTTTTT
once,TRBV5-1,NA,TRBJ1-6,CASSSRLAWGSPLHF,TGCGCCAGCAGCTCTCGGCTAGCCTGGGGTTCACCCCTCCACTTT
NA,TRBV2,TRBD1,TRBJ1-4,CASRGQGGKEKLFF,TGTGCCAGCAGGGGACAGGGAGGAAAGGAAAAACTGTTTTTT
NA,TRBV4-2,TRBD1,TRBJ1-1,CASSQLGQGGTEAFF,TGTGCCAGCAGCCAGCTCGGACAGGGTGGCACTGAAGCTTTCTTT
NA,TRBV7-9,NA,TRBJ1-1,CASSVYRVEAFF,TGTGCCAGCAGCGTCTACAGGGTTGAAGCTTTCTTT
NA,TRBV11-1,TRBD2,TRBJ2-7,CASSYTSGGTYEQYF,TGTGCCAGCAGTTACACTAGCGGGGGCACCTACGAGCAGTACTTC
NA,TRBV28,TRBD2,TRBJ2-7,CASSFAPGLARNEQYF,TGTGCCAGCAGTTTTGCGCCGGGACTAGCTCGCAACGAGCAGTACTTC
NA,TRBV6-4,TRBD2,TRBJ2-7,CASSPTSGGRYEQYF,TGTGCCAGCAGTCCCACTAGCGGGGGCCGCTACGAGCAGTACTTC